This passage covers 24 T cell receptor beta chains from one sample sequenced in a study of cytomegalovirus exposure and HLA in healthy donors. PCR was performed using 60 Vbeta and 13 Jbeta primers. Repertoires were generated with immunoSEQ multiplex PCR, while TCRdb's copy carries only in-frame clones and drops some. The repertoire holds 120,000 to 150,000 clones, with approximately 73% as singletons. The sample taken for sequencing was PBMCs. All receptors come from a human donor in good health.

Of note for this clone: Mismatch with germline at one junction end may stem from a read error. This sample includes further DNA sequences coding for the same CDR3. The V gene is TRBV2, the J gene TRBJ2-7; 7 bases align to TRBD1. This CDR3 has 13 amino acids. CDR1 is SNHLY and CDR2 is FYNNEI in the germline V gene. CDR3 amino acids: CASSPITGDEQYF. Here the CDR3 DNA reads TGCGCCAGCAGCCCGATTACAGGGGACGAGCAGTACTTC. Complete variable domain (other parts from reference TRBV2 and TRBJ2-7): EPEVTQTPSHQVTQMGQEVILRCVPISNHLYFYWYRQILGQKVEFLVSFYNNEISEKSEIFDDQFSVERPDGSNFTLKIRSTKLEDSAMYFCASSPITGDEQYFGPGTRLTVT.

The V and J genes are TRBV6-4 and TRBJ2-1; D is possibly TRBD2 (5 bases). Germline V gene lookup returns CDR1 MRHNA and CDR2 SNTAGT. The CDR3 sequence is 14 residues long. The V gene lost 2 bases and the J gene lost 5 bases, with 10 bases spanning the gap. The CDR3 DNA reads TGTGCCAGCAGTGACGAGGGAGATCACAATGAGCAGTTCTTC. Translation: CASSDEGDHNEQFF.

The V and J genes are TRBV5-6 and TRBJ2-7; TRBD1 matches 8 bases. V lost 0 bases and J lost 3; bases outside the gene matches: 11. Per germline, CDR1 SGHDT and CDR2 YYEEEE. This CDR3 is 17 amino acids long. DNA for the CDR3: TGTGCCAGCAGCTTGGGGGGGGTTCGACAGGGGCTCTACGAGCAGTACTTC. It specifies CASSLGGVRQGLYEQYF.

J is TRBJ2-7 and V is TRBV5-1; 9 nucleotides line up with TRBD1. Trimming took 4 bases from V and 4 from J; bases not matched to a gene: 6. Germline values: CDR1 SGHRS, CDR2 YFSETQ. There are 14 residues in the CDR3. The CDR3 DNA is TGCGCCAGCAGCCGGGACAGGGAGCAATACGAGCAGTACTTC. It encodes CASSRDREQYEQYF.

DNA of the CDR3: TGCAGCGTTGCCCGGCAGGGCGGCTACACCTTC. The encoded protein is CSVARQGGYTF. The chain has TRBV29-1 and TRBJ1-2, with a tentative D call TRBD1 (5 bases). Deletions cut 4 bases from V and 8 bases from J, with 11 bases between. The CDR3 runs 11 residues. Germline assignment: CDR1 SQVTM and CDR2 ANQGSEA.

This clone is a singleton in its sample. The genes are TRBV5-1 and TRBJ2-7; TRBD2 matches at 13 bases. Germline values: CDR1 SGHRS, CDR2 YFSETQ. The CDR3 covers 15 residues. Germline trimming cut 0 bases from V and 7 bases from J; bases unmatched to any gene: 4. As DNA, the CDR3 is TGCGCCAGCAGCTTGGGGACTAGCGGGAGCCGGGAGCAGTACTTC. Amino acid sequence: CASSLGTSGSREQYF.

The J gene is TRBJ1-6, the V gene TRBV27; maybe TRBD1 (6 bases). Trimming pared 2 bases from V and 7 bases from J, leaving 15 bases between. This CDR3 has 16 amino acids. Germline CDR1 reads MNHEY; CDR2 reads SMNVEV (reference sequence). CDR3 sequence: CASSLTQGWWNSPLHF. DNA of the CDR3: TGTGCCAGCAGTTTAACCCAGGGGTGGTGGAATTCACCCCTCCACTTT.

The chain joins TRBV6-1 to TRBJ1-5; TRBD1 might be the D (6 bases). Germline V CDR1 and CDR2: MNHNS, SASEGT. This CDR3 has 14 residues. The V and J ends lost 9 bases and 1 base respectively, with 13 bases between them. This CDR3 reads CASSGQGSNQPQHF. In nucleotides, the CDR3 is TGTGCCAGTTCTGGGCAGGGGAGCAATCAGCCCCAGCATTTT.

V gene TRBV5-1 combines with J gene TRBJ1-1, with 9 bases that match TRBD1. There are 13 residues in the CDR3. CDR1 is SGHRS and CDR2 is YFSETQ in the germline V gene. J was trimmed by 3 bases and V by 6 bases; bases with no gene match: 3. The DNA of the CDR3 is TGCGCCAGCACCAGACAGGGGGACACTGAAGCTTTCTTT. Encoded protein: CASTRQGDTEAFF.

The V gene is TRBV19, the J gene TRBJ2-1; D is unclear. The germline V gene encodes CDR1 LNHDA and CDR2 SQIVND (reference sequence). The CDR3 totals 13 residues. V was pared by 5 bases and J by 6 bases, with 11 bases between. The CDR3 coding sequence is TGTGCCAGTAGTCCGGGTTCGGGCAATGAGCAGTTCTTC. Amino acid sequence: CASSPGSGNEQFF.

This clone showed up just a few times. The chain combines TRBV2 with TRBJ1-2, with D hard to call. With 2 bases removed from V and 8 bases from J, the gap between germline ends came to 15 bases. This CDR3 contains 14 residues. Germline V CDR1 and CDR2: SNHLY, FYNNEI. CDR3 nucleotides: TGTGCCAGCAGTGAATCGCGGGTGGGAGTCGGCTACACCTTC. It translates to CASSESRVGVGYTF.

In its sample, this clone was seen a few times. The chain recombines TRBV27 with TRBJ2-1, with a weak D call TRBD2 (5 bases). V was cut by 0 bases and J by 4 bases, with 7 bases left in between. The germline CDR1 and CDR2 sequences are MNHEY and SMNVEV (reference sequence). The CDR3 is 14 amino acids. Here the CDR3 reads CASSLSGIYNEQFF. In nucleotides, the CDR3 is TGTGCCAGCAGTTTATCCGGGATTTACAATGAGCAGTTCTTC.

This chain joins TRBV15 and TRBJ1-5; tentative D call: TRBD1 (6 bases). The CDR3 is 13 amino acids. CDR1 is LNHNV, CDR2 YYDKDF, per germline (reference sequence). Trimming removed 5 bases from V and 6 bases from J, with 11 bases in between. The CDR3 is CATSRQVGQPQHF. CDR3 in DNA: TGTGCCACCAGCCGACAGGTTGGTCAGCCCCAGCATTTT.

This clone was seen a single time. V is TRBV28 and J is TRBJ2-1, with 11 bases identical to TRBD2. V lost 2 bases to trimming and J lost 1 base; unmatched junction nucleotides: 7. This CDR3 contains 18 residues. Germline V CDR1 and CDR2: MDHEN, SYDVKM. For the CDR3, the DNA is TGTGCCAGCAGTTTACCCCCTAGCGGGGGGCTATCCTACAATGAGCAGTTCTTC. This sequence encodes CASSLPPSGGLSYNEQFF. Based on the CDR3 plus reference TRBV28 and TRBJ2-1, the full variable domain is DVKVTQSSRYLVKRTGEKVFLECVQDMDHENMFWYRQDPGLGLRLIYFSYDVKMKEKGDIPEGYSVSREKKERFSLILESASTNQTSMYLCASSLPPSGGLSYNEQFFGPGTRLTVL.

The genes are TRBV11-2 and TRBJ1-6, with no clear D. Trimming removed 4 bases at V and 1 base at J, with 20 bases between. This CDR3 has 19 amino acids. The germline CDR1 and CDR2 sequences are SGHAT and FQNNGV. CDR3 bases: TGTGCCAGCAGCTCCGAGGATGGGTCTCTCGGGTCCTATAATTCACCCCTCCACTTT. The encoded protein is CASSSEDGSLGSYNSPLHF.

This sequence joins TRBV9 and TRBJ1-2; D remains ambiguous. This CDR3 comprises 13 residues. Germline CDR1 and CDR2: SGDLS and YYNGEE. V was clipped by 4 bases and J by 3 bases, with 10 bases between them. This CDR3 reads CASSTRVDYGYTF. Written as DNA, the CDR3 is TGTGCCAGCAGCACCCGCGTGGACTATGGCTACACCTTC.

The chain links TRBV9 to TRBJ1-6, with D uncertain. Germline CDR1 reads SGDLS; CDR2 reads YYNGEE. V lost 4 bases and J 0 bases, leaving 14 bases between the germline ends. The CDR3 sequence is 17 residues long. CDR3 region: CASSPAAGYSYNSPLHF. CDR3 DNA: TGTGCCAGCAGCCCCGCGGCCGGGTACTCCTATAATTCACCCCTCCACTTT.

The chain is built from TRBV25-1 and TRBJ1-1; 8 nucleotides align to TRBD1. The germline CDR1 and CDR2 sequences are MGHDK and SYGVNS. With V trimmed by 4 bases and J by 3 bases, 7 bases remained unmatched. CDR3 length: 15 residues. The CDR3 is CASSGTGSGDTEAFF. The CDR3 bases are TGTGCCAGCAGTGGGACAGGGTCGGGGGACACTGAAGCTTTCTTT.

The chain has TRBV5-8 and TRBJ2-3; possibly TRBD2 for D (6 bases). V was shortened by 3 bases and J by 0 bases, with 11 bases between the two germline ends. CDR1 is SGHTS and CDR2 is YDEGEE in the germline V gene. CDR3 length: 15 residues. The CDR3: CASSSGGYSTDTQYF. The CDR3 DNA follows: TGTGCCAGCAGCTCCGGGGGTTATAGCACAGATACGCAGTATTTT.

Turning to this clone: The same CDR3 is also encoded by other DNA sequences in this sample. J is TRBJ2-2 and V is TRBV19, with a weak D call TRBD1 (6 bases). In germline, CDR1 is LNHDA, CDR2 SQIVND (reference sequence). The CDR3 loop spans 14 amino acids. Trimming removed 0 bases from V and 7 bases from J, with 9 bases in between. The CDR3 here is CASSIDRGSGELFF. The CDR3 nucleotides are TGTGCCAGTAGTATAGACAGGGGTAGCGGGGAGCTGTTTTTT.

The genes are TRBV13 and TRBJ2-1; the match to TRBD1 covers 8 bases. The germline V gene encodes CDR1 PRHDT and CDR2 FYEKMQ (reference sequence). CDR3 length equals 16 residues. Germline trimming cut 5 bases from V and 4 bases from J; bases unmatched to any gene: 10. The CDR3 reads CASSLDRGPRYNEQFF. The CDR3 DNA sequence: TGTGCCAGCAGCCTAGACAGGGGTCCTAGGTACAATGAGCAGTTCTTC.

This chain uses TRBV5-1 with TRBJ1-3; perhaps TRBD1 as D (5 bases). Germline V lookup: CDR1 SGHRS, CDR2 YFSETQ. The CDR3 is made up of 16 amino acids. With 0 bases removed from V and 0 bases from J, the gap between germline ends came to 10 bases. The CDR3 DNA reads as TGCGCCAGCAGCTTGGAGGCAGGGAACTCTGGAAACACCATATATTTT. Protein: CASSLEAGNSGNTIYF.

The gene calls are TRBV11-2 and TRBJ2-7, with D possibly being TRBD1 (6 bases). V was trimmed by 5 bases and J by 2 bases, leaving 22 bases between them. Germline V lookup: CDR1 SGHAT, CDR2 FQNNGV. The CDR3 runs to 17 residues. In DNA, the CDR3 is TGTGCCAGCAGCACCCGAGGTTCCCGGGACACCGCCTACGAGCAGTACTTC. Translating gives CASSTRGSRDTAYEQYF.

The chain links TRBV11-1 to TRBJ2-1; D is perhaps TRBD2 (6 bases). V dropped 1 base and J dropped 4 bases, with 11 bases sitting between them. Per the germline V gene, CDR1 is SGHAT and CDR2 is FQDESV (reference sequence). The CDR3 extends over 15 amino acids. The CDR3 region is CASSLGSGGYNEQFF. CDR3 nucleotide sequence: TGTGCCAGCAGCTTAGGGAGTGGGGGGTACAATGAGCAGTTCTTC.